This TCR beta chain was captured in a study of shared clonotypes between healthy human individuals. Study-wide points: The four-donor shared clonotypes exceeded non-shared clonotypes in generation probability, with non-shared ones scoring lower. The study generally estimated greater richness for naive than memory subsets. Only blood samples were collected, and tissue repertoires likely differ.

V was shortened by 2 bases and J by 5 bases, with 12 bases between the two germline ends. The CDR3 sequence is 14 residues long. Per germline, CDR1 MDHEN and CDR2 SYDVKM. Genomic DNA of every subset was divided equally among multiple immunoSEQ plates. TCRdb's table, derived via immunoSEQ multiplex PCR, lists solely in-frame clones and lacks some. The top ten clones hold about 0.36% of a sample with 2 million to 2.5 million clones, just under 95% of them seen once. Turning to this clone: No antigen is known for it.

The receptor was derived from a man younger than 35 in good health. Some clones in this sample may be carry-over from other donors' samples. Sequenced: naive CD4+ T cells from PBMCs. Subset given: CD45RA+ positively selected. The chain is built from TRBV28 and TRBJ1-2; TRBD1 is a possible D gene (5 bases). In nucleotides, the CDR3 is TGTGCCAGCAGTTTAGGGACCCTTGGGTATGGCTACACCTTC. Protein sequence: CASSLGTLGYGYTF.